Listed below are T cell receptor beta chains from one sample, sequenced in a study of T cell clusters in autoimmune cytopenias. Reprocessing the multiplex PCR reads, TCRdb reports a single entry for every CDR3 protein and omits DNA. The specimen's table records 3,400 or so distinct CDR3 sequences. Sequences were obtained from peripheral blood. The receptors originated from a human donor with an autoimmune cytopenia or autoimmune hepatitis (not recorded which). Both conserved end residues are part of each CDR3. Size values are once, few and many counts, or a class for expanded clones, and some rows have none.

abundance	v_gene	j_gene	CDR3aa
medium-sized	TRBV24-1	TRBJ2-6	CATSGSSGANVLTF
NA	TRBV6-5	TRBJ2-3	CASRPPGTSGYNTDTQYF
medium-sized	TRBV15	TRBJ1-1	CATSREEGQMNTEAFF
medium-sized	TRBV19	TRBJ2-3	CASSRGLAGNSGTDTQYF
medium-sized	TRBV12-3/TRBV12-4	TRBJ2-3	CASSGLFASTDTQYF
medium-sized	TRBV12-3/TRBV12-4	TRBJ1-6	CASRDRGGSNNSPLHF
medium-sized	TRBV20-1	TRBJ1-6	CSARAGYNSPLHF
medium-sized	TRBV7-9	TRBJ2-4	CASSPTPQGAKNIQYF
NA	TRBV6-5	TRBJ2-7	CASSLPLGEGYEQYF
medium-sized	TRBV24-1	TRBJ1-3	CATSDPGTSGNTIYF
medium-sized	TRBV6-5	TRBJ1-1	CASSYNRKNTEAFF
NA	TRBV20-1	TRBJ2-5	CSARTSGVKETQYF
large	TRBV11-1	TRBJ2-1	CASSLGLGMGGQEQFF
NA	TRBV6-6	TRBJ2-2	CASSLRLAGALGTGELFF
medium-sized	TRBV12-3/TRBV12-4	TRBJ2-1	CASSLFVLAGHNEQFF
medium-sized	TRBV30	TRBJ2-7	CAWSVLDSSYEQYF
medium-sized	TRBV11-1	TRBJ2-2	CASSLPPPGELFF
NA	TRBV6-1	TRBJ1-3	CASSERQGAKGNTIYF
NA	TRBV20-1	TRBJ2-7	CSAAPAGTYEQYF
NA	TRBV6-5	TRBJ1-5	CASSSVPTGVNQPQHF
medium-sized	TRBV6-5	TRBJ2-5	CASSRSPLGRQETQYF
medium-sized	TRBV6-1	TRBJ2-7	CASNLHGTSGRAYEQYF
medium-sized	TRBV6-4	TRBJ2-5	CASSATGDVETQYF
medium-sized	TRBV12-3/TRBV12-4	TRBJ1-1	CASSWDRVNTEAFF
NA	TRBV6-1	TRBJ2-5	CASKYGYEQYF
medium-sized	TRBV6-5	TRBJ2-3	CASSLRGARGTDTQYF
medium-sized	TRBV11-2	TRBJ2-1	CASSLSPGQGGSYNEQFF
medium-sized	TRBV6-1	TRBJ1-1	CASTSGGIGDTEAFF
medium-sized	TRBV12-3/TRBV12-4	TRBJ2-7	CASSRTGVFDSGEQYF
NA	TRBV11-2	TRBJ2-1	CASSLDQYAYNEQFF
medium-sized	TRBV6-1	TRBJ2-1	CASSVLGGSGTYNEQFF
medium-sized	TRBV6-1	TRBJ2-6	CASSERRAAGANVLTF
medium-sized	TRBV19	TRBJ2-7	CASSGGTEQYF
NA	TRBV20-1	TRBJ2-2	CSASSGPGDTGELFF
medium-sized	TRBV10-3	TRBJ2-4	CAISEDLGSKNIQYF
medium-sized	TRBV6-5	TRBJ2-3	CASSYSRLVGTDTQYF
medium-sized	TRBV10-3	TRBJ2-1	CASRRGNEQFF
NA	TRBV28	TRBJ2-3	CASSSGGEGTDTQYF
NA	TRBV7-6	TRBJ1-1	CASSLAQGGELEAFF
medium-sized	TRBV20-1	TRBJ2-3	CSARGITSGTDTQYF
medium-sized	TRBV15	TRBJ2-3	CATSRDSTDTQYF
medium-sized	TRBV12-3/TRBV12-4	TRBJ2-7	CASSLAGTSGEYF
medium-sized	TRBV5-6	TRBJ1-1	CASSLRQGEAFF
NA	TRBV7-9	TRBJ1-6	CASSQSGGLTGSPLHF
NA	TRBV7-9	TRBJ1-4	CASSSTGSGEKLFF
medium-sized	TRBV20-1	TRBJ1-3	CSAREVGRAGNTIYF